The T cell receptor (beta chain) described here comes from a study of beta chain features in type 1 diabetes. Study at large: Cell yields, age and gender were similar between patients and healthy donors.

To note about this clone: The antigen is undetermined.

Every participating donor gave one draw, a heparinised blood sample averaging approximately 110 mL. Study conclusions and caveats: Type 1 diabetes patients showed fewer insertions and more deletions at VDJ junctions. Moderate yet significant TCRB CDR3 shortening was seen in Type 1 diabetes patients in all four CD4+ subsets. PCR, the amplification step, might favor shorter templates, equally in patients and controls.

Sequencing targeted expressed TCRB transcripts, as all isolated RNA had been reverse transcribed. Sequencing used immunoSEQ multiplex PCR; TCRdb keeps in-frame clones, though not all of them. This table holds 600,000 to 700,000 clones, roughly an eighth found once. CDR3 size: 15 residues. Trimming removed 0 bases from V and 6 bases from J, with 12 bases in between. The germline V gene encodes CDR1 SGDLS and CDR2 YYNGEE. The source is a young man with type 1 diabetes. The gene calls are TRBV9 and TRBJ1-4; maybe TRBD1 (5 bases). Sequencing used naive CD4+ T cells from blood. In DNA form, the CDR3 reads TGTGCCAGCAGCGTAGAGGGCCGGGGGGATGAAAAACTGTTTTTT. This gives the protein CASSVEGRGDEKLFF.